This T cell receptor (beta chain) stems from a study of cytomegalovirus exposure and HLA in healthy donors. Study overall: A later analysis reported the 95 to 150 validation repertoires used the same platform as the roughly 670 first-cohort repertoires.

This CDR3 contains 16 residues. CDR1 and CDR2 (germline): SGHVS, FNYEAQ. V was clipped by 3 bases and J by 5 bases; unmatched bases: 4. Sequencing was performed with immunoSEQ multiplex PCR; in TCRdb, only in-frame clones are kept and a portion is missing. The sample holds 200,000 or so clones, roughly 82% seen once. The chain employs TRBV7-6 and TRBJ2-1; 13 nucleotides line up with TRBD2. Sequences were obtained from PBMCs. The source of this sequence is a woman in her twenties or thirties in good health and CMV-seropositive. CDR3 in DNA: TGTGCCAGCAGCTTGACTAGCGGGAGGACGAACAATGAGCAGTTCTTC. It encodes CASSLTSGRTNNEQFF.